These T cell receptor beta chains were read from a single sample in a study of long-term antiretroviral therapy in people with HIV. This table comes from immunoSEQ multiplex PCR, and its TCRdb copy is limited to in-frame clones, with some not included. The table records around 15,000 clones, about 86% of them present only once. Source: unsorted PBMCs, taken 0.1 years after starting antiretroviral therapy. These receptors all come from a man aged 18 to 35 with HIV. Both conserved end residues are part of each CDR3. The order of the fields is clone size, CDR3 length, J gene, D gene, V gene, CDR3 DNA, CDR3 protein. D genes are given only for firm matches. Clone size appears in some rows only: once, few, many, or a class for an expanded clone.

medium-sized 13 TRBJ2-5 - TRBV7-6 TGTGCCAGCAGCTTAGGGGTCGAAGAGACCCAGTACTTC CASSLGVEETQYF
- 14 TRBJ1-1 - TRBV6-5 TGTGCCAGCAGTCCCGGGACACTGAACACTGAAGCTTTCTTT CASSPGTLNTEAFF
- 18 TRBJ2-4 - TRBV9 TGTGCCAGCAGCCCCCTTATGGGAGCCGGGTTAGCCAAAAACATTCAGTACTTC CASSPLMGAGLAKNIQYF
- 13 TRBJ2-3 - TRBV11-2 TGTGCCAGCAGCTTTGAGGTCACAGATACGCAGTATTTT CASSFEVTDTQYF
- 17 TRBJ2-3 TRBD2 TRBV15 TGTGCCACCAGCAGTCGAGGACTAGCGGGGAGCACAGATACGCAGTATTTT CATSSRGLAGSTDTQYF
- 15 TRBJ1-5 TRBD1 TRBV6-6 TGTGCCAGCGTCCGTGCCCAGGGGGCGAGCCAGCCCCAGCATTTT CASVRAQGASQPQHF
- 14 TRBJ1-1 TRBD1 TRBV6-5 TGTGCCAGCAGTTTCGGGACAGGGGGGACTGAAGCTTTCTTT CASSFGTGGTEAFF
- 15 TRBJ2-7 - TRBV5-1 TGCGCCAGCAGCTTAGGGACTGGGCTCACCTACGAGCAGTACTTC CASSLGTGLTYEQYF
- 15 TRBJ2-7 TRBD1 TRBV7-8 TGTGCCAGCAGCTTACACAGGGGCCCTTCCTACGAGCAGTACTTC CASSLHRGPSYEQYF
- 14 TRBJ2-1 TRBD2 TRBV29-1 TGCAGCGTTGAGGGTCCGGGACTAGACTATGAGCAGTTCTTC CSVEGPGLDYEQFF
- 15 TRBJ2-1 TRBD1 TRBV25-1 TGTGCCAGCAGTGAAGGAGACAGGGATTACAATGAGCAGTTCTTC CASSEGDRDYNEQFF
once 14 TRBJ2-3 TRBD1 TRBV9 TGTGCCAGCAGCGTCCAGGGGGCCGGAGATACGCAGTATTTT CASSVQGAGDTQYF
- 13 TRBJ2-5 - TRBV11-2 TGTGCCAGCAGCTTGCGGGGGCTGGAGACCCAGTACTTC CASSLRGLETQYF
few 12 TRBJ1-2 - TRBV7-9 TGTGCCAGCAGACCCGACAGCTATGGCTACACCTTC CASRPDSYGYTF
few 15 TRBJ1-2 TRBD1 TRBV9 TGTGCCAGCAGCGTAGGCAGGGGGATTAACTATGGCTACACCTTC CASSVGRGINYGYTF
- 13 TRBJ2-7 - TRBV7-2 TGTGCCAGCAGCCCCGGGCCTATTGGGGAGCAGTACTTC CASSPGPIGEQYF
- 17 TRBJ1-5 TRBD1 TRBV7-2 TGTGCCAGCAGCTTACGTTGGACAGGGGGCTGGTTTCAGCCCCAGCATTTT CASSLRWTGGWFQPQHF